The 25 T cell receptor beta chains reported below all come from one sample, sequenced in a study of cytomegalovirus exposure and HLA in healthy donors. With 60 Vbeta and 13 Jbeta primers, the PCR was carried out. Profiled with immunoSEQ multiplex PCR; TCRdb holds only in-frame clones, not every one. This sample's table has fewer than 150,000 clones. Sequencing was done on a sample of PBMCs. These receptors originate from a man aged 35-49 years in good health and CMV-seronegative.

This chain links TRBV19 with TRBJ1-2; 7 nucleotides match TRBD1. The CDR3 runs to 13 residues. After removal of 7 bases from V and 4 bases from J, the junction contained 6 bases not matched to a gene. Germline V gives CDR1 LNHDA, CDR2 SQIVND (reference sequence). The CDR3: CASKGAGFYGYTF. CDR3 nucleotide sequence: TGTGCCAGTAAGGGGGCAGGGTTCTATGGCTACACCTTC.

The V call is TRBV2, the J call TRBJ1-2; the match to TRBD1 covers 10 bases. There are 14 residues in the CDR3. Germline CDR1 SNHLY, CDR2 FYNNEI. Losses at the gene ends were 5 bases for V and 4 bases for J; bases not matched to a gene: 4. CDR3 sequence reads: CASSPRDRGYGYTF. The CDR3 nucleotides are TGTGCCAGCAGTCCCCGGGACAGGGGCTATGGCTACACCTTC.

The chain joins TRBV10-3 to TRBJ1-2; TRBD1 matches 10 bases. The CDR3 has 15 amino acids. V lost 10 bases to trimming and J lost 4 bases; unmatched junction nucleotides: 12. CDR1 and CDR2 (germline): ENHRY, SYGVKD. CDR3 DNA: TGTGCCACCGAAGGGGGGACAGGGGATAGCTATGGCTACACCTTC. It codes for CATEGGTGDSYGYTF.

The genes are TRBV7-2 and TRBJ2-1, with a tentative D call TRBD1 (6 bases). The germline V gene has CDR1 SGHTA and CDR2 FQGNSA. Trimming cost V 1 base and J 9 bases, with 16 bases left between them. The CDR3 sequence is 15 residues long. CDR3 in DNA: TGTGCCAGCAGCTTAGTGTCAGGGGCTTGGAGTGAGCAGTTCTTC. Translation: CASSLVSGAWSEQFF.

The chain uses TRBV27 and TRBJ2-3; 8 nucleotides match TRBD2. The germline CDR1 and CDR2 sequences are MNHEY and SMNVEV (reference sequence). The V gene end was trimmed by 7 bases and the J gene end by 5 bases; junction bases not matched to a gene: 11. This CDR3 contains 15 residues. The CDR3 spells CASTSAGGGKDTQYF. In nucleotides, the CDR3 is TGTGCCAGCACTTCTGCGGGCGGGGGGAAAGATACGCAGTATTTT.

The chain carries TRBV10-3 and TRBJ2-2, with 7 bases identical to TRBD2. Germline V gene data show CDR1 as ENHRY and CDR2 as SYGVKD. CDR3 size: 14 residues. The J segment lost 0 bases and the V segment lost 8 bases, leaving 3 bases of the junction unmatched. The chain's CDR3 is CAIGGGTNTGELFF. DNA of the CDR3: TGTGCCATCGGCGGGGGAACGAACACCGGGGAGCTGTTTTTT.

The chain combines TRBV19 with TRBJ1-2; 11 bases line up with TRBD1. The J segment lost 8 bases and the V segment lost 8 bases, leaving 7 bases of the junction unmatched. Germline V gene data show CDR1 as LNHDA and CDR2 as SQIVND (reference sequence). The CDR3 sequence is 13 residues long. The CDR3 nucleotides read TGTGCCAGTCAACCGGGACAGGGGGTAGGCTACACCTTC. It encodes CASQPGQGVGYTF.

This rearrangement joins TRBV7-7 to TRBJ1-2; 7 bases line up with TRBD1. V shed 1 base, J shed 6 bases, and the junction held 5 bases outside the gene matches. From germline, CDR1 is SSHAT and CDR2 FNYEAQ (reference sequence). The CDR3 extends over 14 amino acids. CDR3 DNA: TGTGCCAGCAGCTTAGTACAGGGGCGAGATGGCTACACCTTC. Its protein is CASSLVQGRDGYTF.

The chain has TRBV6-1 and TRBJ2-7, with 7 bases lining up with TRBD1. In germline, CDR1 is MNHNS, CDR2 SASEGT. V lost 4 bases and J lost 0; bases outside the gene matches: 9. The length of the CDR3 is 16 residues. For the CDR3, the DNA is TGTGCCAGCAGTGCACTACAGGGGCAGAGCTCCTACGAGCAGTACTTC. It yields the protein CASSALQGQSSYEQYF.

This chain joins TRBV25-1 and TRBJ2-1, with D perhaps matching TRBD1 (6 bases). CDR1 and CDR2 from the germline V gene are MGHDK and SYGVNS. The V end was cut by 5 bases, the J end by 0 bases, with 11 bases between. This CDR3 region has 15 residues. DNA of the CDR3: TGTGCCAGCAGTCGACAGGATGGCTCCTACAATGAGCAGTTCTTC. This sequence encodes CASSRQDGSYNEQFF.

The chain employs TRBV28 and TRBJ2-7, with a possible D match to TRBD2 (5 bases). Germline V CDR1 and CDR2: MDHEN, SYDVKM. Deletions cut 4 bases from V and 2 bases from J, with 18 bases between. The length of the CDR3 is 16 residues. CDR3 residues: CASSSGGSRRTYEQYF. For the CDR3, the DNA is TGTGCCAGCAGTTCTGGCGGGTCAAGGAGGACCTACGAGCAGTACTTC.

This chain joins TRBV5-1 and TRBJ2-7; 8 bases are shared with TRBD2. The CDR3 sequence is 12 residues long. V lost 7 bases, J lost 3 bases, and 3 bases stayed unmatched. Germline V gene lookup returns CDR1 SGHRS and CDR2 YFSETQ. The CDR3, as DNA: TGCGCCAGCGGAACTAGCGGCTACGAGCAGTACTTC. Its protein is CASGTSGYEQYF.

The chain employs TRBV7-9 and TRBJ2-5, with 7 bases fitting TRBD1. J gave up 4 bases and V 3 bases, and 2 bases lay outside the gene matches. The CDR3 length is 13 residues. Germline values: CDR1 SEHNR, CDR2 FQNEAQ (reference sequence). The CDR3 region has the DNA TGTGCCAGCAGCTTTACAGGGGCAGAGACCCAGTACTTC. Translating it yields CASSFTGAETQYF.

This chain joins TRBV6-1 and TRBJ1-1; 7 bases line up with TRBD1. The V segment lost 4 bases and the J segment 0 bases; nucleotides outside the gene matches: 8. CDR3 length: 16 residues. Germline V CDR1 and CDR2: MNHNS, SASEGT. The CDR3 loop reads CASSANRGEMNTEAFF. DNA for the CDR3: TGTGCCAGCAGTGCGAACAGGGGTGAGATGAACACTGAAGCTTTCTTT.

The chain combines TRBV4-1 with TRBJ2-7; maybe TRBD2 (5 bases). Germline CDR1 MGHRA, CDR2 YSYEKL. CDR3 length: 14 residues. Deletions cut 0 bases from V and 4 bases from J, with 10 bases between. CDR3 coding DNA: TGCGCCAGCAGCCAAGATCTCGGGAAGTACGAGCAGTACTTC. Its translation is CASSQDLGKYEQYF.

The chain is built from TRBV4-3 and TRBJ2-1; D is perhaps TRBD2 (5 bases). V lost 4 bases to trimming and J lost 2 bases, with 12 bases between them. Germline CDR1 and CDR2: LGHNA and YSLEER. The CDR3 extends over 15 amino acids. As DNA, the CDR3 is TGCGCCAGCAGCCTTCTCAGCGGACCCTACAATGAGCAGTTCTTC. This sequence encodes CASSLLSGPYNEQFF.

This chain connects TRBV6-5 to TRBJ1-2, with D perhaps TRBD1 (6 bases). This CDR3 spans 11 amino acids. Germline-derived CDR1 and CDR2 are MNHEY and SVGAGI. V was shortened by 6 bases and J by 8 bases, with 10 bases between the two germline ends. The CDR3 region is CASSQGSGYTF. CDR3 sequence (DNA): TGTGCCAGCAGCCAGGGGAGCGGCTACACCTTC.

The V gene is TRBV15, the J gene TRBJ2-7; D gene uncertain. V lost 4 bases and J 1 base, leaving 14 bases between the germline ends. The CDR3 contains 15 residues. The germline V gene encodes CDR1 LNHNV and CDR2 YYDKDF (reference sequence). CDR3 nucleotides: TGTGCCACCAGCACCAGACAAGGATTGTCCTACGAGCAGTACTTC. Its translation is CATSTRQGLSYEQYF.

V usage is TRBV28 and J usage is TRBJ1-5, with a weak D call TRBD1 (5 bases). This CDR3 is 16 amino acids long. The V end was cut by 6 bases, the J end by 2 bases, with 17 bases between. Looked up from germline, CDR1 is MDHEN and CDR2 is SYDVKM. This CDR3 is CASSLTQDAGNQPQHF. CDR3 DNA: TGTGCCAGCAGCCTAACACAGGACGCGGGCAATCAGCCCCAGCATTTT.

The chain uses TRBV6-6 and TRBJ2-7, with 7 positions matching TRBD1. The V and J ends lost 4 bases and 4 bases, in that order; junction bases with no gene match: 7. The CDR3 consists of 14 residues. CDR1 and CDR2 from the germline V gene are MNHNY and SVGAGI (reference sequence). CDR3 DNA: TGTGCCAGCAGTTGGGGGACAGACACATACGAGCAGTACTTC. It encodes CASSWGTDTYEQYF.

This chain connects TRBV7-2 to TRBJ1-5; D not certain. This CDR3 contains 14 residues. Trimming cost V 2 bases and J 7 bases, with 12 bases left between them. CDR1 SGHTA and CDR2 FQGNSA come from the germline V gene. The CDR3 spells CASSLRGRGQPQHF. CDR3 DNA: TGTGCCAGCAGCTTAAGAGGCCGCGGACAGCCCCAGCATTTT.

The rearrangement links TRBV27 to TRBJ1-1, with 10 bases fitting TRBD1. There are 14 residues in the CDR3. Trimming cost V 6 bases and J 4 bases; bases outside gene matches: 5. Germline CDR1 MNHEY, CDR2 SMNVEV (reference sequence). For the CDR3, the DNA is TGTGCCAGCAGGCCGGGACAGGGGAGCACTGAAGCTTTCTTT. Translation: CASRPGQGSTEAFF.

The chain employs TRBV6-5 and TRBJ1-6, with 9 bases matching TRBD1. Germline V gene lookup returns CDR1 MNHEY and CDR2 SVGAGI. This CDR3 is 14 amino acids long. The V gene end was trimmed by 5 bases and the J gene end by 7 bases; junction bases not matched to a gene: 3. The CDR3 DNA reads TGTGCCAGCAGTACCGGGACAGGGAATTCACCCCTCCACTTT. Protein: CASSTGTGNSPLHF.

Here the CDR3 reads CASLRDTRAHRTEAFF. DNA of the CDR3: TGTGCCAGTCTCCGGGACACCCGGGCGCATCGAACTGAAGCTTTCTTT. The chain combines TRBV19 with TRBJ1-1, with D tentatively TRBD1 (6 bases). From germline, CDR1 is LNHDA and CDR2 SQIVND (reference sequence). V was cut by 8 bases and J by 5 bases, with 24 bases left in between. The CDR3 covers 16 residues.

The genes are TRBV28 and TRBJ1-3; 7 positions agree with TRBD1. Per germline, CDR1 MDHEN and CDR2 SYDVKM. The CDR3 sequence is 15 residues long. After removal of 7 bases from V and 3 bases from J, the junction contained 9 bases not matched to a gene. CDR3 coding DNA: TGTGCCAGCAAAAGGGACAGAGAAAATGGAAACACCATATATTTT. Translating it yields CASKRDRENGNTIYF.